The rows below give T cell receptor beta chains drawn from one sample of a study of shared T cell receptors in the human thymus. Only in-frame clones appear in the TCRdb table, and some are missing; sequencing was by immunoSEQ multiplex PCR. The sample includes some 760,000 clones, 80% to 90% of them seen just once. These data were also reused for a study on human thymus T cells.

The sample was thymocytes. The receptors originated from a girl under three years old with a congenital heart defect. The CDR3 runs from the conserved cysteine through the conserved F or W. A D gene is named only where the DNA matches it firmly. Size tells how often a clone was seen (once, few, many) or the class of an expanded clone, and some rows leave it out.

v_gene	abundance	d_gene	j_gene	CDR3aa	CDR3nt
TRBV18	-	-	TRBJ1-1	CASSPRRGNCTEAFF	TGTGCCAGCTCACCCCGACGGGGTAACTGTACTGAAGCTTTCTTT
TRBV5-4	-	TRBD2	TRBJ2-7	CASSFSRERGSRAYEQYF	TGTGCCAGCAGCTTTTCTCGGGAGCGGGGAAGTCGAGCCTACGAGCAGTACTTC
TRBV9	-	-	TRBJ2-2	CASSVTQPSGGTNTGELFF	TGTGCCAGCAGCGTTACGCAGCCCTCGGGCGGGACCAACACCGGGGAGCTGTTTTTT
TRBV9	-	-	TRBJ2-1	CASSVGLDEQFF	TGTGCCAGCAGCGTAGGGCTTGATGAGCAGTTCTTC
TRBV11-1	-	-	TRBJ1-1	CASSLARASTEAFF	TGTGCCAGCAGCTTAGCGCGGGCTTCGACTGAAGCTTTCTTT
TRBV5-6	-	-	TRBJ1-3	CASSFFPQGGVRDTIYF	TGTGCCAGCAGCTTTTTCCCCCAGGGAGGTGTCAGAGACACCATATATTTT
TRBV6-1	-	TRBD1	TRBJ2-1	CASSEVSDRESYNEQFF	TGTGCCAGCAGTGAAGTCTCCGACAGGGAGTCCTACAATGAGCAGTTCTTC
TRBV11-1	-	TRBD1	TRBJ1-2	CASSLGTAYGYTF	TGTGCCAGCAGCTTGGGGACAGCCTATGGCTACACCTTC
TRBV19	once	-	TRBJ1-4	CASRDREKLFF	TGTGCCAGTAGGGACAGAGAAAAACTGTTTTTT
TRBV6-1	-	-	TRBJ1-4	CASSDRGRAGGAETNEKLFF	TGTGCCAGCAGTGATAGAGGTCGGGCAGGAGGGGCGGAAACTAATGAAAAACTGTTTTTT
TRBV9	-	-	TRBJ2-3	CASNRQTLTDTQYF	TGTGCCAGCAACCGACAGACCCTCACAGATACGCAGTATTTT
TRBV2	few	-	TRBJ1-2	CASHPPGLPESGYTF	TGTGCCAGCCACCCCCCAGGCCTCCCTGAGAGTGGCTACACCTTC
TRBV9	-	TRBD1	TRBJ1-1	CASSVAPGDRKNTEAFF	TGTGCCAGCAGCGTAGCGCCGGGGGACAGAAAAAACACTGAAGCTTTCTTT
TRBV5-8	-	-	TRBJ1-6	CASSLGAGVRNSPLHF	TGTGCCAGCAGCTTGGGGGCAGGGGTTCGAAATTCACCCCTCCACTTT
TRBV4-3	-	-	TRBJ2-3	CASSQGGGTDTQYF	TGCGCCAGCAGCCAAGGAGGAGGGACAGATACGCAGTATTTT
TRBV2	-	TRBD1	TRBJ2-7	CASRARTGGTYEQYF	TGTGCCAGCAGGGCAAGGACAGGGGGTACCTACGAGCAGTACTTC
TRBV11-2	-	-	TRBJ1-4	CASSFSGANEKLFF	TGTGCCAGCAGCTTCTCAGGGGCCAATGAAAAACTGTTTTTT
TRBV2	-	-	TRBJ1-1	CASSENKIENTEAFF	TGTGCCAGCAGTGAAAACAAAATCGAGAACACTGAAGCTTTCTTT
TRBV6-5	-	-	TRBJ1-6	CASSRMTASNSPLHF	TGTGCCAGCAGCCGGATGACAGCAAGCAATTCACCCCTCCACTTT
TRBV4-2	-	-	TRBJ1-1	CASSQVNFFCEANTEAFF	TGTGCCAGCAGCCAAGTTAATTTTTTTTGTGAAGCGAACACTGAAGCTTTCTTT
TRBV6-1	-	-	TRBJ1-4	CASSDQGPQNEKLFF	TGTGCCAGCAGTGACCAGGGCCCCCAAAATGAAAAACTGTTTTTT
TRBV10-3	-	-	TRBJ2-7	CAISDPGINYEQYF	TGTGCCATCAGTGATCCAGGGATTAACTACGAGCAGTACTTC
TRBV2	-	-	TRBJ2-2	CASSEGLERTGELFF	TGTGCCAGCAGTGAGGGGCTAGAGCGCACCGGGGAGCTGTTTTTT
TRBV28	-	TRBD1	TRBJ1-6	CASSTLGQGPNSPLHF	TGTGCCAGCAGTACCCTAGGACAGGGACCCAATTCACCCCTCCACTTT
TRBV4-1	-	-	TRBJ1-3	CAGSHGRPGNTIYF	TGCGCCGGCTCCCACGGGAGGCCTGGAAACACCATATATTTT
TRBV29-1	few	-	TRBJ2-2	CSVEEIRGRELFF	TGCAGCGTTGAAGAGATCAGGGGACGGGAGCTGTTTTTT
TRBV5-1	-	TRBD1	TRBJ1-4	CASSLFFRGQGEKLFF	TGCGCCAGCAGCTTGTTTTTTAGGGGGCAGGGTGAAAAACTGTTTTTT
TRBV5-5	-	-	TRBJ1-2	CASSFGTPILTPYGYTF	TGTGCCAGCAGCTTCGGGACACCGATTCTAACACCCTATGGCTACACCTTC
TRBV28	-	-	TRBJ1-2	CASSLGRDYGYTF	TGTGCCAGCAGTCTAGGCAGGGACTATGGCTACACCTTC
TRBV4-2	-	TRBD1	TRBJ1-1	CASSPGTELSDMGTEAFF	TGTGCCAGCAGCCCGGGGACAGAATTATCCGACATGGGGACTGAAGCTTTCTTT
TRBV6-5	-	-	TRBJ2-7	CASMQGGDEQYF	TGTGCCAGCATGCAGGGGGGTGACGAGCAGTACTTC
TRBV7-9	once	-	TRBJ1-2	CASSLVQEGYGYTF	TGTGCCAGCAGCTTAGTCCAGGAGGGCTATGGCTACACCTTC
TRBV11-2	-	TRBD1	TRBJ1-1	CASSLVRDRGRAFF	TGTGCCAGCAGCTTAGTTAGGGACAGGGGGAGAGCTTTCTTT
TRBV5-1	-	TRBD1	TRBJ2-7	CASSLDGQAKRSYEQYF	TGCGCCAGCAGCTTAGACGGACAGGCTAAACGCTCGTACGAGCAGTACTTC
TRBV5-4	-	TRBD1	TRBJ2-7	CASSLAATGRGASYEQYF	TGTGCCAGCAGCTTGGCGGCGACAGGGCGAGGGGCCTCCTACGAGCAGTACTTC
TRBV19	-	TRBD2	TRBJ2-1	CASSGTSGGLQFF	TGTGCCAGTTCCGGGACTAGCGGGGGGTTGCAGTTCTTC
TRBV15	-	-	TRBJ1-3	CATSRGTGSGSNTIYF	TGTGCCACCAGCAGAGGTACAGGCTCTGGCTCAAACACCATATATTTT
TRBV28	-	TRBD1	TRBJ2-7	CASSLCVGQGACSSYEQYF	TGTGCCAGCAGTTTATGCGTAGGACAGGGGGCTTGTTCCTCCTACGAGCAGTACTTC
TRBV10-3	-	TRBD2	TRBJ2-5	CAIRGTTETQYF	TGTGCCATCAGAGGGACTACGGAGACCCAGTACTTC
TRBV27	-	TRBD1	TRBJ2-1	CASRTDDRDRRGEQFF	TGTGCCAGCAGGACGGACGACAGGGACCGTAGAGGGGAGCAGTTCTTC
TRBV5-1	-	-	TRBJ1-2	CASSLAARDHYGYTF	TGCGCCAGCAGCTTGGCAGCCAGGGATCACTATGGCTACACCTTC
TRBV14	-	-	TRBJ2-5	CASSQDGAKETQYF	TGTGCCAGCAGCCAAGATGGGGCAAAAGAGACCCAGTACTTC
TRBV28	few	-	TRBJ2-3	CASSKKPLKSDTQYF	TGTGCCAGCAGTAAAAAACCACTGAAGTCAGATACGCAGTATTTT
TRBV5-1	-	-	TRBJ2-2	CASSLAGGGGNGELFF	TGCGCCAGCAGCTTGGCCGGGGGAGGTGGAAACGGGGAGCTGTTTTTT
TRBV19	few	-	TRBJ1-3	CASYQETGNTIYF	TGTGCCAGTTATCAGGAAACTGGAAACACCATATATTTT
TRBV28	-	-	TRBJ1-2	CASSPPGGYGYTF	TGTGCCAGCTCCCCCCCCGGGGGGTATGGCTACACCTTC